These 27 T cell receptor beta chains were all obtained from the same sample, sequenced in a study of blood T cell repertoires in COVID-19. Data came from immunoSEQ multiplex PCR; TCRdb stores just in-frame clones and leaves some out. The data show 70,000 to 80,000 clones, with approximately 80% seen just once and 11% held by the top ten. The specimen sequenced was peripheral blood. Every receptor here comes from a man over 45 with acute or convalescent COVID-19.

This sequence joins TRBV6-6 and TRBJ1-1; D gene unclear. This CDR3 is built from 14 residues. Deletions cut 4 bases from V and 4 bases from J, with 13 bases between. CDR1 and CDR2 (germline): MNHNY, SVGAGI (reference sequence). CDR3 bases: TGTGCCAGCAGTTCTCCCGGGGAACTCACTGAAGCTTTCTTT. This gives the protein CASSSPGELTEAFF.

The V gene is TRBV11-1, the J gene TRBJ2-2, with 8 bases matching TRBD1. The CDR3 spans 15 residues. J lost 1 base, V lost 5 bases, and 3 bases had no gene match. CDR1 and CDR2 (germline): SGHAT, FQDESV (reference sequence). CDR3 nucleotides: TGTGCCAGCAGCCTCGGACAGGGGAACACCGGGGAGCTGTTTTTT. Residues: CASSLGQGNTGELFF. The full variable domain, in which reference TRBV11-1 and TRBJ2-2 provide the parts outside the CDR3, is EAEVAQSPRYKITEKSQAVAFWCDPISGHATLYWYRQILGQGPELLVQFQDESVVDDSQLPKDRFSAERLKGVDSTLKIQPAELGDSAMYLCASSLGQGNTGELFFGEGSRLTVL.

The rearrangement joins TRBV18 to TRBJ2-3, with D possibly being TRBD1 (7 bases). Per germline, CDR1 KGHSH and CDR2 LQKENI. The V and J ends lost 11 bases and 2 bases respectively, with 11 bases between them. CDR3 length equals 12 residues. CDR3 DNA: TGTGCCGCAGGGGGGCTCACAGATACGCAGTATTTT. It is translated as CAAGGLTDTQYF.

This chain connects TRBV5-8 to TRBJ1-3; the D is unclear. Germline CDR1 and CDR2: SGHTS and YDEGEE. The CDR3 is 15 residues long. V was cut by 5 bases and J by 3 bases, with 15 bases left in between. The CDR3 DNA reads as TGTGCCAGCAGTCCGGGTATTTCGGTTGGAAACACCATATATTTT. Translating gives CASSPGISVGNTIYF.

The CDR3 sequence: CASSGRRGEIYGYTF. The CDR3 nucleotides read TGTGCCAGCAGCGGTCGCAGGGGGGAAATTTATGGCTACACCTTC. The chain links TRBV9 to TRBJ1-2, with 7 bases fitting TRBD1. The CDR3 runs 15 residues. From germline, CDR1 is SGDLS and CDR2 YYNGEE. Trimming removed 3 bases from V and 5 bases from J; junction bases left unmatched: 10. Full variable domain (missing parts from reference TRBV9 and TRBJ1-2): DSGVTQTPKHLITATGQRVTLRCSPRSGDLSVYWYQQSLDQGLQFLIQYYNGEERAKGNILERFSAQQFPDLHSELNLSSLELGDSALYFCASSGRRGEIYGYTFGSGTRLTVV.

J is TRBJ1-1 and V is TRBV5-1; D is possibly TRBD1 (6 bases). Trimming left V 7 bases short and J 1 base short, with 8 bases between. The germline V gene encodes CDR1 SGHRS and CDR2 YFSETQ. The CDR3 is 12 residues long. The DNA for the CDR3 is TGCGCCAGCGGGACATCGAACACTGAAGCTTTCTTT. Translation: CASGTSNTEAFF.

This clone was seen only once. CDR3: CASSLGPLAGTYNEQFF. CDR3 bases: TGTGCCAGCAGCTTAGGCCCCCTAGCGGGAACCTACAATGAGCAGTTCTTC. The chain is built from TRBV7-6 and TRBJ2-1; 9 bases are a match to TRBD2. Germline trimming cut 1 base from V and 2 bases from J; bases unmatched to any gene: 6. The germline V gene encodes CDR1 SGHVS and CDR2 FNYEAQ. The CDR3 extends over 17 amino acids.

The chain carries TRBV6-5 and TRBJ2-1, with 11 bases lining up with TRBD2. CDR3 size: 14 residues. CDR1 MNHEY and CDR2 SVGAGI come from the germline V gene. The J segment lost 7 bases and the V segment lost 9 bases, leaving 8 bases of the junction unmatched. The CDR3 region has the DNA TGTGCCAGTCGACTAGCGGGAAGGCGGAATGAGCAGTTCTTC. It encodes CASRLAGRRNEQFF.

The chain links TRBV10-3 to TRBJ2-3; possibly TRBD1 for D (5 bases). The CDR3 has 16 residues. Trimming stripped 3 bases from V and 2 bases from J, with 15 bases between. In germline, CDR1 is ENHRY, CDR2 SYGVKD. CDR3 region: CAISELSRASTDTQYF. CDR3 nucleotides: TGTGCCATCAGTGAATTGAGCAGGGCTTCCACAGATACGCAGTATTTT.

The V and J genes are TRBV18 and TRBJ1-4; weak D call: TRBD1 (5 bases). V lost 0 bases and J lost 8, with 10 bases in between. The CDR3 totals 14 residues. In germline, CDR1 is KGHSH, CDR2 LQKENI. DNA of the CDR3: TGTGCCAGCTCACCACCGGGGGGGAGAGAAAAACTGTTTTTT. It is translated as CASSPPGGREKLFF.

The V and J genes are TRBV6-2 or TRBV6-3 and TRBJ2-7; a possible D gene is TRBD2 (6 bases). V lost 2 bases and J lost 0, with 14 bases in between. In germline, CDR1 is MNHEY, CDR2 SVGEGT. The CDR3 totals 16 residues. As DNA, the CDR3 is TGTGCCAGCAGTTACCCTTACCCGGGACTCTCCTACGAGCAGTACTTC. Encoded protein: CASSYPYPGLSYEQYF.

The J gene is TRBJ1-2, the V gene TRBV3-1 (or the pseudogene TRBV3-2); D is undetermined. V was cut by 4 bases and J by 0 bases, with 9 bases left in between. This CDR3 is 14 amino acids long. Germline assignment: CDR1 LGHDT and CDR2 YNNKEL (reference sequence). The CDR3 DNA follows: TGTGCCAGCAGCCCCCTCCAGGCTAACTATGGCTACACCTTC. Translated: CASSPLQANYGYTF.

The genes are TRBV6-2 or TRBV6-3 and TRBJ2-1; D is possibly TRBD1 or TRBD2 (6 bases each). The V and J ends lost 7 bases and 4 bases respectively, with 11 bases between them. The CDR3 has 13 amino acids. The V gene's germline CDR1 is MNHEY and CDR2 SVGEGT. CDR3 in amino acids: CASTPGAYNEQFF. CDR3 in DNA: TGTGCCAGCACCCCGGGGGCTTACAATGAGCAGTTCTTC.

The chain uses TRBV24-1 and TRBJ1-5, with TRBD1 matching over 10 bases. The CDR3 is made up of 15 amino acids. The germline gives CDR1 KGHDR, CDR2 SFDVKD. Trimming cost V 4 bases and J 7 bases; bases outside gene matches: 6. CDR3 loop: CATSDAGQGRQPQHF. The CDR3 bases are TGTGCCACCAGTGACGCGGGACAGGGGCGCCAGCCCCAGCATTTT.

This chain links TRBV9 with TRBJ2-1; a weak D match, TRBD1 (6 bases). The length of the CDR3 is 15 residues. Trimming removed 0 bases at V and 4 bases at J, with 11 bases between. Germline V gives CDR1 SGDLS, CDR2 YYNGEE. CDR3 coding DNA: TGTGCCAGCAGCGTAGTGGGGGCTCCTTACAATGAGCAGTTCTTC. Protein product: CASSVVGAPYNEQFF. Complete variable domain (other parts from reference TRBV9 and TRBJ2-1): DSGVTQTPKHLITATGQRVTLRCSPRSGDLSVYWYQQSLDQGLQFLIQYYNGEERAKGNILERFSAQQFPDLHSELNLSSLELGDSALYFCASSVVGAPYNEQFFGPGTRLTVL.

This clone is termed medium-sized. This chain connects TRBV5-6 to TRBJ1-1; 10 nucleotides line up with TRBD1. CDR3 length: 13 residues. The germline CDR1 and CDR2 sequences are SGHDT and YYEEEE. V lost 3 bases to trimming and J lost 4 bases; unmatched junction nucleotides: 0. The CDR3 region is CASSWTGGTEAFF. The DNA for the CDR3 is TGTGCCAGCAGCTGGACAGGGGGCACTGAAGCTTTCTTT.

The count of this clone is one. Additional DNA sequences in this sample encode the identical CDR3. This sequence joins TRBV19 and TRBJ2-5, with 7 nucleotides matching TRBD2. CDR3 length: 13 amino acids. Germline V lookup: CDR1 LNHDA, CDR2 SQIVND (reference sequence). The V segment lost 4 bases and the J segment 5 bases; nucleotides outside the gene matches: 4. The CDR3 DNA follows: TGTGCCAGTAGTACTAGCGGTAGGGAGACCCAGTACTTC. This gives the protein CASSTSGRETQYF.

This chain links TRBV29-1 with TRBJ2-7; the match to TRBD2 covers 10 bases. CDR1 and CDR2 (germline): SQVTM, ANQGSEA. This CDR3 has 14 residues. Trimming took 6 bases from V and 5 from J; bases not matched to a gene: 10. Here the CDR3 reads CSVIPGLASNEQYF. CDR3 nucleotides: TGCAGCGTCATTCCGGGACTAGCGTCCAACGAGCAGTACTTC.

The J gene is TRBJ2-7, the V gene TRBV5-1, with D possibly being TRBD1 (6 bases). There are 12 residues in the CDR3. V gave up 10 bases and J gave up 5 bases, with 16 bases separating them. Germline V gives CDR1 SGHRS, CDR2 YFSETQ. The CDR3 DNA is TGCGCCCGCCCGCCCAGGGGCAACGAGCAGTACTTC. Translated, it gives CARPPRGNEQYF.

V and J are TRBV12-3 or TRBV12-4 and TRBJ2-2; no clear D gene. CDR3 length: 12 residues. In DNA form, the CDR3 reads TGTGCGCACCGGGCGAACACCGGGGAGCTGTTTTTT. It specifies CAHRANTGELFF.

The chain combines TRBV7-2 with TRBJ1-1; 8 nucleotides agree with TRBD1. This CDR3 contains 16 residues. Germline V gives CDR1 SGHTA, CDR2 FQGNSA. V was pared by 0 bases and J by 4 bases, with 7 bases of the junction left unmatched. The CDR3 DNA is TGTGCCAGCAGCTTAGCGCTTCAGGGGGCGAGCACTGAAGCTTTCTTT. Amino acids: CASSLALQGASTEAFF.

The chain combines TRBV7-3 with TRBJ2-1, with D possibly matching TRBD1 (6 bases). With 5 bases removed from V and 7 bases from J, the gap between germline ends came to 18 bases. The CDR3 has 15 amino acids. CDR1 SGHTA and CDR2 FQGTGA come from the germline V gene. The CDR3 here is CASSPPGTGSNEQFF. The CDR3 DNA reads TGTGCCAGCAGCCCCCCCGGCACAGGGAGTAATGAGCAGTTCTTC.

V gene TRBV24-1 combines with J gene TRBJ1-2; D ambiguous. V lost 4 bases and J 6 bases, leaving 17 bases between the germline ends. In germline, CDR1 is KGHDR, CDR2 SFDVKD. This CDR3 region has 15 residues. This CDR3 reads CATSEAGREGNGYTF. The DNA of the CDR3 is TGTGCCACCAGTGAAGCTGGGAGGGAGGGTAATGGCTACACCTTC.

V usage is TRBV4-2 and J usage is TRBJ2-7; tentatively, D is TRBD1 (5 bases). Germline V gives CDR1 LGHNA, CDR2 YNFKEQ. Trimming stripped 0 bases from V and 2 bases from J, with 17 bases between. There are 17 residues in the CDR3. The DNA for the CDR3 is TGTGCCAGCAGCCAAGATCTTATGGGGCGGCGTACCTACGAGCAGTACTTC. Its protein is CASSQDLMGRRTYEQYF.

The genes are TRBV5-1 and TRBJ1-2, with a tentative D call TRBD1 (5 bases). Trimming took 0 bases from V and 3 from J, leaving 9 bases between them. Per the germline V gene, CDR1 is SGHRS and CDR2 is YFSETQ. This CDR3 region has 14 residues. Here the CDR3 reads CASSLVGEDYGYTF. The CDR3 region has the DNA TGCGCCAGCAGCTTGGTGGGGGAGGACTATGGCTACACCTTC. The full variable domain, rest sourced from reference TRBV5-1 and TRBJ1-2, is KAGVTQTPRYLIKTRGQQVTLSCSPISGHRSVSWYQQTPGQGLQFLFEYFSETQRNKGNFPGRFSGRQFSNSRSEMNVSTLELGDSALYLCASSLVGEDYGYTFGSGTRLTVV.

CDR3: CASSPSTVYPEAFF. CDR3 DNA: TGTGCCAGCAGTCCCTCGACTGTTTACCCTGAAGCTTTCTTT. The chain is built from TRBV6-6 and TRBJ1-1, with no clear D. Trimming pared 5 bases from V and 6 bases from J, leaving 16 bases between. CDR1 is MNHNY and CDR2 is SVGAGI in the germline V gene (reference sequence). CDR3 length: 14 residues.

The CDR3 here is CASSQDRGLETQYF. CDR3 in DNA: TGTGCCAGCAGCCAGGACCGAGGGCTGGAGACCCAGTACTTC. The chain carries TRBV27 and TRBJ2-5; D is perhaps TRBD2 (5 bases). CDR3 length: 14 amino acids. Germline CDR1 reads MNHEY; CDR2 reads SMNVEV (reference sequence). V dropped 6 bases and J dropped 5 bases, with 16 bases sitting between them.